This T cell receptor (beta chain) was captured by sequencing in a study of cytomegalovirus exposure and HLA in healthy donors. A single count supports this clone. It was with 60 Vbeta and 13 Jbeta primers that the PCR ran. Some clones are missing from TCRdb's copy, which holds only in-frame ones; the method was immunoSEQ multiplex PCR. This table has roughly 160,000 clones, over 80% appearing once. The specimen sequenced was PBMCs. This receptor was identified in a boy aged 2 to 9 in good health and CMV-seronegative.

Here the CDR3 reads CASQAGPNTGELFF. CDR3 coding DNA: TGTGCCAGCCAAGCGGGACCCAACACCGGGGAGCTGTTTTTT. The J gene is TRBJ2-2, the V gene TRBV27; 7 bases are a match to TRBD2. Germline V gene lookup returns CDR1 MNHEY and CDR2 SMNVEV (reference sequence). With V trimmed by 8 bases and J by 2 bases, 5 bases remained unmatched. The CDR3 loop spans 14 amino acids.